Detailed here is one T cell receptor (beta chain). The sample belongs to a study of blood T cell repertoires in COVID-19. The CDR3 loop spans 13 amino acids. Trimming at V came to 6 bases and at J to 5 bases, leaving 6 bases not matched to a gene. Germline loops: CDR1 SNHLY, CDR2 FYNNEI. In the original analysis: It was from reference gene primer amplification that nucleated cell counts were estimated. Sequenced by immunoSEQ multiplex PCR; TCRdb stores in-frame clones only, minus some. V and J calls and clone size come straight from that table; D and trimming were deduced from the DNA. The sample comprises 250,000 to 300,000 clones, 90% of which are singletons, and over 3.5% rests with the top ten.

The source is a woman aged 40 to 50 with acute or convalescent COVID-19. The sequenced sample was peripheral blood. V is TRBV2 and J is TRBJ1-2, with TRBD1 identical over 7 bases. The CDR3, as DNA: TGTGCCAGCAGCGCGGGACAGCTATATGGCTACACCTTC. Residues: CASSAGQLYGYTF.